Listed below are T cell receptor beta chains from one sample, sequenced in a study of molecular identifiers for immune sequencing clone quantification. From the PCR reads, TCRdb called clonotypes with MiXCR, one entry per CDR3 protein. This table has about half a million distinct CDR3 sequences, 20% to 25% appearing once. The specimen was naive CD8+ T cells from blood, with Jurkat cell RNA spiked in. These receptors were collected from a human donor in good health. Some libraries in this study had Jurkat cell RNA spiked in. CDR3s include the opening cysteine and the closing phenylalanine or tryptophan. D genes are given only for firm matches. A row's size may be missing; if present it is once, few, many or a size class.

CDR3 protein: CASSLRGSESIQYF
CDR3 DNA: TGTGCCAGCAGTTTACGCGGGTCAGAGAGCATTCAGTACTTC
V gene: TRBV27
clone size: many
J gene: TRBJ2-4
D gene: NA

CDR3 protein: CASSEGPGQMNTEAFF
CDR3 DNA: TGTGCCAGCAGTGAAGGTCCGGGTCAGATGAACACTGAAGCTTTCTTT
V gene: TRBV6-1
clone size: few
J gene: TRBJ1-1
D gene: NA

CDR3 protein: CASIRGALNTEAFF
CDR3 DNA: TGTGCCAGTATTCGGGGGGCCCTGAACACTGAAGCTTTCTTT
V gene: TRBV6-5
clone size: few
J gene: TRBJ1-1
D gene: NA

CDR3 protein: CASSSGTGRVWNTGELFF
CDR3 DNA: TGTGCCAGCAGCTCCGGGACAGGGAGGGTTTGGAACACCGGGGAGCTGTTTTTT
V gene: TRBV5-6
clone size: NA
J gene: TRBJ2-2
D gene: TRBD1

CDR3 protein: CASSRGPGEPTYEQYF
CDR3 DNA: TGTGCCAGCAGCCGTGGGCCGGGGGAGCCCACCTACGAGCAGTACTTC
V gene: TRBV7-9
clone size: few
J gene: TRBJ2-7
D gene: NA

CDR3 protein: CASSGGYGEKLFF
CDR3 DNA: TGTGCCAGCAGCGGGGGCTATGGTGAAAAACTGTTTTTT
V gene: TRBV9
clone size: few
J gene: TRBJ1-4
D gene: NA

CDR3 protein: CASSISGVPYEQYF
CDR3 DNA: TGTGCCAGCAGTATTAGCGGGGTGCCCTACGAGCAGTACTTC
V gene: TRBV27
clone size: NA
J gene: TRBJ2-7
D gene: TRBD2

CDR3 protein: CASSYSDRGFAEAFF
CDR3 DNA: TGCGCCAGCAGCTACTCGGACAGGGGATTCGCTGAAGCTTTCTTT
V gene: TRBV5-1
clone size: NA
J gene: TRBJ1-1
D gene: TRBD1

CDR3 protein: CAWSDTPFEQYF
CDR3 DNA: TGTGCCTGGAGTGACACCCCTTTCGAGCAGTACTTC
V gene: TRBV30
clone size: NA
J gene: TRBJ2-7
D gene: NA

CDR3 protein: CASSSGQNSPLHF
CDR3 DNA: TGTGCCAGCAGCTCGGGACAGAATTCACCCCTCCACTTT
V gene: TRBV13
clone size: many
J gene: TRBJ1-6
D gene: TRBD1

CDR3 protein: CASSFRDTPGDTQYF
CDR3 DNA: TGTGCCAGCAGTTTCAGAGACACCCCCGGAGATACGCAGTATTTT
V gene: TRBV12-3/TRBV12-4
clone size: NA
J gene: TRBJ2-3
D gene: NA

CDR3 protein: CAWSDGTGRQPQHF
CDR3 DNA: TGTGCCTGGAGTGATGGGACAGGGCGACAGCCCCAGCATTTT
V gene: TRBV30
clone size: many
J gene: TRBJ1-5
D gene: TRBD1

CDR3 protein: CASSQELGIDAEASF
CDR3 DNA: TGCGCCAGCAGCCAAGAATTGGGAATAGACGCTGAAGCTTCCTTT
V gene: TRBV4-1
clone size: NA
J gene: TRBJ1-1
D gene: NA

CDR3 protein: CASSYGITYQPQHF
CDR3 DNA: TGTGCCAGCAGTTACGGGATAACTTATCAGCCCCAGCATTTT
V gene: TRBV6-2/TRBV6-3
clone size: many
J gene: TRBJ1-5
D gene: NA

CDR3 protein: CASSLDRYTEAFF
CDR3 DNA: TGTGCCAGCAGTTTAGACAGGTACACTGAAGCTTTCTTT
V gene: TRBV27
clone size: NA
J gene: TRBJ1-1
D gene: NA

CDR3 protein: CASSFPDRGSSPLHF
CDR3 DNA: TGTGCCAGTAGTTTTCCAGACAGGGGGAGTTCACCCCTCCACTTT
V gene: TRBV19
clone size: NA
J gene: TRBJ1-6
D gene: TRBD1

CDR3 protein: CASSPGPSYNEQLF
CDR3 DNA: TGTGCCAGTAGTCCGGGACCTTCCTACAATGAGCAGCTCTTC
V gene: TRBV19
clone size: NA
J gene: TRBJ2-1
D gene: NA

CDR3 protein: CASTRLNTEAFF
CDR3 DNA: TGTGCCAGCACCCGCTTGAACACTGAAGCTTTCTTT
V gene: TRBV12-3/TRBV12-4
clone size: many
J gene: TRBJ1-1
D gene: NA

CDR3 protein: CASSSLSSYNEQFF
CDR3 DNA: TGTGCCAGCAGTTCCCTGAGCTCCTACAATGAGCAGTTCTTC
V gene: TRBV28
clone size: many
J gene: TRBJ2-1
D gene: NA

CDR3 protein: CASSSARRGAGTDTQYF
CDR3 DNA: TGTGCCAGCAGCTCCGCCCGGCGGGGGGCGGGCACAGATACGCAGTATTTT
V gene: TRBV7-8
clone size: many
J gene: TRBJ2-3
D gene: TRBD2

CDR3 protein: CSARDQSGFSYEQYF
CDR3 DNA: TGCAGTGCTAGAGATCAATCGGGATTCTCCTACGAGCAGTACTTC
V gene: TRBV20-1
clone size: NA
J gene: TRBJ2-7
D gene: NA

CDR3 protein: CASSLDRREMAGKQYF
CDR3 DNA: TGTGCCAGCAGCTTAGACCGTCGGGAAATGGCGGGGAAGCAGTATTTT
V gene: TRBV13
clone size: many
J gene: TRBJ2-3
D gene: NA

CDR3 protein: CASSLVVDASTDTQYF
CDR3 DNA: TGTGCCAGCAGCTTGGTTGTAGATGCTAGCACAGATACGCAGTATTTT
V gene: TRBV5-6
clone size: many
J gene: TRBJ2-3
D gene: NA

CDR3 protein: CASSLIPLGNQPQHF
CDR3 DNA: TGTGCCAGCAGTTTAATCCCGCTTGGCAATCAGCCCCAGCATTTT
V gene: TRBV27
clone size: many
J gene: TRBJ1-5
D gene: NA

CDR3 protein: CASSHGQDNTEAFF
CDR3 DNA: TGTGCCAGCAGTCATGGACAGGATAACACTGAAGCTTTCTTT
V gene: TRBV12-3/TRBV12-4
clone size: many
J gene: TRBJ1-1
D gene: TRBD1

CDR3 protein: CASSQPGPDTQYF
CDR3 DNA: TGTGCCAGCAGCCAGCCGGGCCCAGATACGCAGTATTTT
V gene: TRBV7-9
clone size: many
J gene: TRBJ2-3
D gene: NA

CDR3 protein: CAWSAITDTQYF
CDR3 DNA: TGTGCCTGGAGTGCCATCACAGATACGCAGTATTTT
V gene: TRBV30
clone size: many
J gene: TRBJ2-3
D gene: NA

CDR3 protein: CASSLAMDLTDTQYF
CDR3 DNA: TGTGCCAGCAGCTTAGCTATGGATCTCACGGATACGCAGTATTTT
V gene: TRBV7-9
clone size: NA
J gene: TRBJ2-3
D gene: NA

CDR3 protein: CASSQGWGNEQFF
CDR3 DNA: TGCGCCAGCAGCCAGGGTTGGGGAAATGAGCAGTTCTTC
V gene: TRBV4-3
clone size: NA
J gene: TRBJ2-1
D gene: NA

CDR3 protein: CASSPGQGFTGELFF
CDR3 DNA: TGCGCCAGCAGCCCGGGACAGGGGTTCACCGGGGAGCTGTTTTTT
V gene: TRBV4-3
clone size: NA
J gene: TRBJ2-2
D gene: TRBD1

CDR3 protein: CASTQAPGAGNIQYF
CDR3 DNA: TGTGCCAGCACCCAGGCCCCGGGGGCAGGAAACATTCAGTACTTC
V gene: TRBV7-9
clone size: many
J gene: TRBJ2-4
D gene: NA

CDR3 protein: CATSDLGQVLTWDTQYF
CDR3 DNA: TGTGCCACCAGTGATTTAGGGCAGGTACTAACCTGGGATACGCAGTATTTT
V gene: TRBV24-1
clone size: few
J gene: TRBJ2-3
D gene: NA

CDR3 protein: CASRPPGVETQYF
CDR3 DNA: TGTGCCAGCAGGCCACCAGGGGTGGAGACCCAGTACTTC
V gene: TRBV6-5
clone size: many
J gene: TRBJ2-5
D gene: NA

CDR3 protein: CASSAGTIMNTEAFF
CDR3 DNA: TGTGCCAGCAGTGCCGGGACAATCATGAACACTGAAGCTTTCTTT
V gene: TRBV2
clone size: few
J gene: TRBJ1-1
D gene: NA

CDR3 protein: CSVEGGAENTIYF
CDR3 DNA: TGCAGCGTTGAGGGGGGCGCGGAAAACACCATATATTTT
V gene: TRBV29-1
clone size: NA
J gene: TRBJ1-3
D gene: NA

CDR3 protein: CASSLGDIQYF
CDR3 DNA: TGTGCCAGCAGCCTGGGGGACATTCAGTACTTC
V gene: TRBV13
clone size: many
J gene: TRBJ2-4
D gene: NA

CDR3 protein: CASSSDRLAGPYTGELFF
CDR3 DNA: TGTGCCAGCAGCTCCGACCGCTTAGCGGGACCCTACACCGGGGAGCTGTTTTTT
V gene: TRBV5-6
clone size: few
J gene: TRBJ2-2
D gene: TRBD2

CDR3 protein: CASSPKEFAGANVLTF
CDR3 DNA: TGTGCCAGCTCACCGAAGGAATTCGCTGGGGCCAACGTCCTGACTTTC
V gene: TRBV18
clone size: few
J gene: TRBJ2-6
D gene: NA

CDR3 protein: CASSGVGRTNEKLFF
CDR3 DNA: TGTGCCAGCAGCGGAGTGGGAAGGACTAATGAAAAACTGTTTTTT
V gene: TRBV12-3/TRBV12-4
clone size: NA
J gene: TRBJ1-4
D gene: NA

CDR3 protein: CASSLARLATQETQYF
CDR3 DNA: TGTGCCAGCAGCTTAGCTCGACTAGCCACTCAAGAGACCCAGTACTTC
V gene: TRBV7-2
clone size: many
J gene: TRBJ2-5
D gene: TRBD2

CDR3 protein: CAWSVQSSYEQYF
CDR3 DNA: TGTGCCTGGAGTGTACAGAGCTCCTACGAGCAGTACTTC
V gene: TRBV30
clone size: many
J gene: TRBJ2-7
D gene: NA

CDR3 protein: CATSREGSGRVGTDTQYF
CDR3 DNA: TGTGCCACCAGCAGAGAGGGTAGCGGGAGAGTGGGGACAGATACGCAGTATTTT
V gene: TRBV15
clone size: NA
J gene: TRBJ2-3
D gene: TRBD2

CDR3 protein: CSVEEGGGGHSYEQYF
CDR3 DNA: TGCAGCGTTGAAGAAGGGGGCGGCGGGCACTCCTACGAGCAGTACTTC
V gene: TRBV29-1
clone size: many
J gene: TRBJ2-7
D gene: TRBD1

CDR3 protein: CASSMDRAAGANVLTF
CDR3 DNA: TGTGCCAGCAGTATGGACAGGGCAGCGGGGGCCAACGTCCTGACTTTC
V gene: TRBV6-5
clone size: NA
J gene: TRBJ2-6
D gene: TRBD1

CDR3 protein: CVSSRQETQYF
CDR3 DNA: TGTGTCAGCAGTAGACAAGAGACCCAGTACTTC
V gene: TRBV6-5
clone size: few
J gene: TRBJ2-5
D gene: NA

CDR3 protein: CASSEVRTQADTQYF
CDR3 DNA: TGTGCCAGCAGTGAAGTTCGGACCCAGGCAGATACGCAGTATTTT
V gene: TRBV2
clone size: many
J gene: TRBJ2-3
D gene: NA

CDR3 protein: CAISELQGAENIQYF
CDR3 DNA: TGTGCCATCAGTGAGCTGCAGGGGGCGGAAAACATTCAGTACTTC
V gene: TRBV10-3
clone size: few
J gene: TRBJ2-4
D gene: TRBD1

CDR3 protein: CASSTGPGSGTEAFF
CDR3 DNA: TGTGCCAGTAGTACCGGTCCGGGGTCGGGCACTGAAGCTTTCTTT
V gene: TRBV19
clone size: NA
J gene: TRBJ1-1
D gene: NA

CDR3 protein: CASSMGTSGIGADTQYF
CDR3 DNA: TGTGCCAGCAGCATGGGGACTAGCGGGATAGGCGCAGATACGCAGTATTTT
V gene: TRBV5-5
clone size: many
J gene: TRBJ2-3
D gene: TRBD2

CDR3 protein: CASSDREAKNIQYF
CDR3 DNA: TGTGCCAGCAGCGACCGGGAAGCCAAAAACATTCAGTACTTC
V gene: TRBV11-2
clone size: NA
J gene: TRBJ2-4
D gene: NA

CDR3 protein: CASTYLWDIQYF
CDR3 DNA: TGTGCCAGCACCTATCTCTGGGACATTCAGTACTTC
V gene: TRBV6-1
clone size: NA
J gene: TRBJ2-4
D gene: NA

CDR3 protein: CASSYAAVGEQYF
CDR3 DNA: TGTGCCAGCAGTTACGCCGCGGTGGGCGAGCAGTACTTC
V gene: TRBV6-5
clone size: many
J gene: TRBJ2-7
D gene: NA